This passage covers 27 T cell receptor beta chains from one sample sequenced in a study of CD8 T cells in ankylosing spondylitis. The antigens these receptors bind are not known. Points from the study as a whole: A TCR beta motif made of 7 to 9 highly homologous variants seemed typical of ankylosing spondylitis blood.

Each CDR3 protein gets one entry after TCRdb re-called the 5' RACE reads with MiXCR. Of fewer than 550,000 distinct CDR3 sequences listed, over 4% were seen once; the top ten hold roughly 3.2%. Source material: blood, either unsorted or a sorted T cell fraction (not recorded which). The source of these receptors is a male donor with ankylosing spondylitis.

This clonotype was observed many times. CDR3 protein: CASSYGLIGGFEQYF. The CDR3 DNA reads as TGTGCCAGCAGTTACGGACTAATAGGGGGCTTTGAGCAGTACTTC. The rearrangement joins TRBV6-2 or TRBV6-3 to TRBJ2-7; weak D call: TRBD1 (7 bases). The length of the CDR3 is 15 residues. With 2 bases removed from V and 7 bases from J, the gap between germline ends came to 18 bases. Germline V gene data show CDR1 as MNHEY and CDR2 as SVGEGT.

The rearrangement joins TRBV28 to TRBJ2-1; weak D call: TRBD1 (8 bases). CDR1 is MDHEN and CDR2 is SYDVKM in the germline V gene. V gave up 6 bases and J gave up 10 bases, with 16 bases separating them. This CDR3 has 13 amino acids. The CDR3 here is CASRKYRGGEQFF. As DNA, the CDR3 is TGTGCCAGCAGGAAATACAGGGGGGGCGAGCAGTTCTTC.

This clonotype was picked up many times. This chain uses TRBV12-3 or TRBV12-4 with TRBJ1-5; D is unresolved. The CDR3 runs 15 residues. V lost 3 bases to trimming and J lost 6 bases, with 15 bases between them. The CDR3 coding sequence is TGTGCCAGCAGTTTTCGGAGGACCGGCGGTCAGCCCCAGCATTTT. This sequence encodes CASSFRRTGGQPQHF.

In this sample, this clonotype turned up many times. V is TRBV7-9 and J is TRBJ1-5; no clear D. Germline-derived CDR1 and CDR2 are SEHNR and FQNEAQ (reference sequence). Trimming pared 1 base from V and 3 bases from J, leaving 7 bases between. This CDR3 comprises 14 residues. CDR3 sequence (DNA): TGTGCCAGCAGCTTAGACGGGTTCAATCAGCCCCAGCATTTT. This translates into CASSLDGFNQPQHF.

This clonotype appeared once. CDR3: CASSLGSGGAGGANVLTF. The CDR3 DNA reads TGTGCCAGCAGCTTAGGTTCAGGGGGCGCGGGAGGGGCCAACGTCCTGACTTTC. The rearrangement links TRBV7-8 to TRBJ2-6; TRBD1 aligns across 8 bases. Germline CDR1 is SGHVS and CDR2 is FQNEAQ. Losses at the gene ends were 1 base for V and 4 bases for J; bases not matched to a gene: 9. The CDR3 has 18 amino acids.

Ten or more counts support this clonotype. For the CDR3, the DNA is TGTGCCAGCAGAAGGCCGTCCCATGAGCAGTTCTTC. Its translation is CASRRPSHEQFF. The chain links TRBV6-5 to TRBJ2-1; no firm D call. Trimming took 6 bases from V and 8 from J, leaving 11 bases between them. The CDR3 totals 12 residues. Per the germline V gene, CDR1 is MNHEY and CDR2 is SVGAGI.

This clonotype was picked up many times. The gene calls are TRBV7-2 and TRBJ2-2, with 7 bases aligning to TRBD1. V lost 3 bases to trimming and J lost 8 bases; unmatched junction nucleotides: 15. The CDR3 is 17 amino acids. Per germline, CDR1 SGHTA and CDR2 FQGNSA. Here the CDR3 reads CASSFSADRRFIGELFF. The CDR3 DNA sequence: TGTGCCAGCAGCTTTTCCGCGGACAGGAGGTTTATAGGGGAGCTGTTTTTT.

Many counts were recorded for this clonotype. The gene calls are TRBV15 and TRBJ2-7; tentatively, D is TRBD1 or TRBD2 (5 bases each). Germline lookup yields CDR1 LNHNV and CDR2 YYDKDF (reference sequence). The CDR3 has 15 residues. The ends were cut back, 5 bases at V and 0 bases at J, with 14 bases in the middle. The CDR3 DNA reads as TGTGCCACCAGCTGGGGGACGGGGTACTCCTACGAGCAGTACTTC. This codes for CATSWGTGYSYEQYF.

This clonotype has a count of ten or more. CDR3 in amino acids: CASSVSDRTYTF. As DNA, the CDR3 is TGTGCCAGCAGTGTATCAGACAGGACCTACACCTTC. This sequence joins TRBV12-3 or TRBV12-4 and TRBJ1-2, with D perhaps TRBD1 (6 bases). Trimming removed 5 bases at V and 10 bases at J, with 14 bases between. This CDR3 comprises 12 residues.

This clonotype occurred many times. V usage is TRBV7-9 and J usage is TRBJ1-5, with 9 bases fitting TRBD1. Germline V gene lookup returns CDR1 SEHNR and CDR2 FQNEAQ (reference sequence). The CDR3 loop spans 17 amino acids. The V and J ends lost 3 bases and 7 bases, in that order; junction bases with no gene match: 13. In nucleotides, the CDR3 is TGTGCCAGCAGCTTTTTCGAGTTGGGACAGGGACGCCAGCCCCAGCATTTT. It is translated as CASSFFELGQGRQPQHF.

In its sample, this clonotype was seen many times. The chain couples TRBV5-1 to TRBJ2-7; D is uncertain. Germline CDR1 is SGHRS and CDR2 is YFSETQ. The length of the CDR3 is 14 residues. Trimming shortened V by 2 bases and J by 4 bases, and 13 bases separated the two germline ends. The CDR3 loop reads CASSLSVELYEQYF. CDR3 DNA sequence: TGCGCCAGCAGCTTATCGGTTGAACTGTACGAGCAGTACTTC.

The table lists this clonotype with a few counts. CDR3 protein: CSAPDRGGAGGELFF. CDR3 coding DNA: TGCAGTGCTCCGGACCGGGGGGGGGCCGGAGGGGAGCTGTTTTTT. The V and J genes are TRBV20-1 and TRBJ2-2, with 8 positions matching TRBD2. The CDR3 runs 15 residues. V dropped 5 bases and J dropped 8; count of bases not matched to a gene: 13. CDR1 is DFQATT, CDR2 SNEGSKA, per germline (reference sequence).

In this sample, this clonotype turned up many times. The rearrangement joins TRBV20-1 to TRBJ2-1; D call uncertain. Trimming took 3 bases from V and 7 from J, leaving 13 bases between them. CDR1 and CDR2 (germline): DFQATT, SNEGSKA (reference sequence). The CDR3 has 13 amino acids. The CDR3 sequence is CSASKDHGNEQFF. CDR3 DNA sequence: TGCAGTGCTAGTAAGGACCACGGGAATGAGCAGTTCTTC.

This clonotype was recorded at least ten times. The chain links TRBV9 to TRBJ2-2, with unresolved D. The V gene lost 0 bases and the J gene lost 1 base, with 1 base spanning the gap. The germline V gene has CDR1 SGDLS and CDR2 YYNGEE. The CDR3 sequence is 13 residues long. The CDR3 nucleotides are TGTGCCAGCAGCGTAGGGAACACCGGGGAGCTGTTTTTT. Its protein is CASSVGNTGELFF. Together with reference TRBV9 and TRBJ2-2, the CDR3 gives the full variable domain: DSGVTQTPKHLITATGQRVTLRCSPRSGDLSVYWYQQSLDQGLQFLIQYYNGEERAKGNILERFSAQQFPDLHSELNLSSLELGDSALYFCASSVGNTGELFFGEGSRLTVL.

To note about this clonotype: Germline is not matched at one junction end, which may reflect a read error. This rearrangement joins TRBV20-1 to TRBJ2-3, with TRBD2 identical over 9 bases. This CDR3 spans 18 amino acids. Germline CDR1 DFQATT, CDR2 SNEGSKA (reference sequence). In DNA, the CDR3 is TGCTGTGCTAGTGGGGGAGAGGATAGCGGGGGCCTCACAGATACGCAGTATTTT. Translated, it gives CCASGGEDSGGLTDTQYF.

The table lists this clonotype with a few counts. The V call is TRBV4-3, the J call TRBJ2-3; D perhaps matches TRBD2 (5 bases). The germline V gene has CDR1 LGHNA and CDR2 YSLEER. The CDR3 has 14 amino acids. Deletions cut 0 bases from V and 5 bases from J, with 9 bases between. CDR3 DNA: TGCGCCAGCAGCCAAGATTCTCGGGGAGATACGCAGTATTTT. This codes for CASSQDSRGDTQYF.

This clonotype occurred many times. The CDR3, as DNA: TGCAGTGACCGCAGGGGGCCCACTGAAGCTTTCTTT. As protein: CSDRRGPTEAFF. V usage is TRBV20-1 and J usage is TRBJ1-1, with TRBD1 matching 8 bases. Germline lookup yields CDR1 DFQATT and CDR2 SNEGSKA (reference sequence). V gave up 7 bases and J gave up 4 bases; unmatched junction bases: 5. The CDR3 runs to 12 residues.

There are many counts of this clonotype. This chain joins TRBV20-1 and TRBJ1-2; D unclear. CDR3 size: 14 residues. Per the germline V gene, CDR1 is DFQATT and CDR2 is SNEGSKA (reference sequence). Trimming removed 0 bases at V and 3 bases at J, with 11 bases between. CDR3 sequence (DNA): TGCAGTGCTAGAGATTTTCAGCGGGACTATGGCTACACCTTC. This translates into CSARDFQRDYGYTF.

This clonotype was counted at least ten times. V usage is TRBV27 and J usage is TRBJ1-5, with D unresolved. CDR1 and CDR2 from the germline V gene are MNHEY and SMNVEV (reference sequence). The CDR3 has 13 amino acids. V lost 6 bases and J lost 5, with 11 bases in between. The CDR3 protein is CASSFYSHQPQHF. CDR3 DNA sequence: TGTGCCAGCAGCTTTTATTCTCATCAGCCCCAGCATTTT.

The chain is built from TRBV9 and TRBJ2-7, with D uncertain. CDR1 and CDR2 (germline): SGDLS, YYNGEE. The V end lost 5 bases, the J end lost 7 bases, and 16 bases lay between the germline ends. The CDR3 is 13 residues long. This CDR3 reads CASSSHLVSEQYF. The CDR3 DNA reads as TGTGCCAGCAGTTCCCACCTCGTGTCGGAGCAGTACTTC.

This clonotype occurred many times. The chain joins TRBV7-9 to TRBJ2-5; D is perhaps TRBD1 or TRBD2 (5 bases each). Germline loops: CDR1 SEHNR, CDR2 FQNEAQ (reference sequence). The CDR3 covers 16 residues. V lost 3 bases, J lost 2 bases, and 16 bases lay in between. The DNA of the CDR3 is TGTGCCAGCAGCTTTCAGATGGGGACGTTTCAAGAGACCCAGTACTTC. This gives the protein CASSFQMGTFQETQYF.

This clonotype has at least ten counts. V is TRBV28 and J is TRBJ1-2, with D perhaps matching TRBD1 (6 bases). The CDR3 totals 13 residues. V was shortened by 4 bases and J by 7 bases, with 13 bases between the two germline ends. Looked up from germline, CDR1 is MDHEN and CDR2 is SYDVKM. Here the CDR3 reads CASSSVQGSGYTF. The DNA for the CDR3 is TGTGCCAGCAGTTCAGTACAGGGTTCTGGCTACACCTTC.

This clonotype showed up many times. The chain couples TRBV25-1 to TRBJ2-3; no firm D call. Germline CDR1 reads MGHDK; CDR2 reads SYGVNS. The CDR3 runs to 13 residues. Trimming left V 6 bases short and J 0 bases short, with 7 bases between. CDR3 nucleotides: TGTGCCAGCAGATTAGGAAGCACAGATACGCAGTATTTT. Translation gives CASRLGSTDTQYF.

This clonotype was observed many times. This chain uses TRBV4-2 with TRBJ2-5; D gene unclear. V dropped 0 bases and J dropped 4 bases, with 12 bases sitting between them. The length of the CDR3 is 15 residues. CDR1 LGHNA and CDR2 YNFKEQ come from the germline V gene. CDR3 DNA sequence: TGTGCCAGCAGCCAAGAGTGGAGTTCGTCAGAGACCCAGTACTTC. Protein sequence: CASSQEWSSSETQYF.

This clonotype showed up many times. This chain joins TRBV7-2 and TRBJ2-1; 10 nucleotides agree with TRBD2. This CDR3 contains 16 residues. After removal of 0 bases from V and 9 bases from J, the junction contained 8 bases not matched to a gene. Germline lookup yields CDR1 SGHTA and CDR2 FQGNSA. CDR3 amino acids: CASSLARLAGDREQFF. The CDR3, as DNA: TGTGCCAGCAGCTTAGCGCGCCTAGCGGGAGATCGTGAGCAGTTCTTC.

This sequence joins TRBV7-2 and TRBJ2-7, with 9 bases identical to TRBD2. The V gene end was trimmed by 3 bases and the J gene end by 0 bases; junction bases not matched to a gene: 9. The V gene's germline CDR1 is SGHTA and CDR2 FQGNSA. The CDR3 spans 17 residues. The CDR3 DNA reads as TGTGCCAGCAGCTTCCCTCCGGGACTAGCCAGCTCCTACGAGCAGTACTTC. Translation gives CASSFPPGLASSYEQYF.

This clonotype showed up many times. V usage is TRBV7-9 and J usage is TRBJ1-2, with D perhaps matching TRBD1 (5 bases). CDR1 and CDR2 from the germline V gene are SEHNR and FQNEAQ (reference sequence). This CDR3 is 15 amino acids long. V lost 1 base and J 4 bases, leaving 13 bases between the germline ends. The CDR3 is CASSLGNRDGYGYTF. The DNA of the CDR3 is TGTGCCAGCAGCTTAGGAAACCGGGACGGCTATGGCTACACCTTC.